These T cell receptor beta chains were read from a single sample in a study of blood T cell repertoires in COVID-19. This table comes from immunoSEQ multiplex PCR, and its TCRdb copy is limited to in-frame clones, with some not included. The table records 150,000 or so clones, about 89% of them present only once. Sequencing was done on a sample of peripheral blood. The receptors derive from an elderly man with acute or convalescent COVID-19. Each CDR3 is given with its conserved first and last residue. A D gene is named only where the DNA matches it firmly. Size tells how often a clone was seen (once, few, many) or the class of an expanded clone, and some rows leave it out.

abundance	j_gene	v_gene	len	d_gene	CDR3nt	CDR3aa
.	TRBJ2-5	TRBV11-2	17	TRBD2	TGTGCCAGCAGCTTCACCTGGACTAGCGGGAGTGGAGAGACCCAGTACTTC	CASSFTWTSGSGETQYF
.	TRBJ2-7	TRBV5-3	16	TRBD2	TGTGCCAGAAGCTTCGGGACTAGCGGGGGACAATACGAGCAGTACTTC	CARSFGTSGGQYEQYF
.	TRBJ2-7	TRBV3-1/TRBV3-2	14	TRBD2	TGTGCCAGCAGCCAAGGGGCCCTAGCGGGAGAGCAGTACTTC	CASSQGALAGEQYF
.	TRBJ1-2	TRBV2	14	.	TGTGCCAGCAGCGTCTCCGGGACAATTACTGGCTACACCTTC	CASSVSGTITGYTF
.	TRBJ2-5	TRBV6-5	14	.	TGTGCCAGCAGGAGCGGACTATACCAAGAGACCCAGTACTTC	CASRSGLYQETQYF
.	TRBJ2-3	TRBV3-1/TRBV3-2	15	TRBD2	TGTGCCAGCAGCCCGGGATCCGCTAGCGGAGATACGCAGTATTTT	CASSPGSASGDTQYF
.	TRBJ1-4	TRBV7-8	16	TRBD1	TGTGCCAGCAGCCGAGGACAGGTTGCAACTAATGAAAAACTGTTTTTT	CASSRGQVATNEKLFF
few	TRBJ2-3	TRBV2	11	.	TGTGCCAGCAAAACAGGGGATACGCAGTATTTT	CASKTGDTQYF
.	TRBJ2-3	TRBV2	14	.	TGTGCCAGCAACGAGGGCCTGAGCACAGATACGCAGTATTTT	CASNEGLSTDTQYF
.	TRBJ1-5	TRBV19	20	TRBD1	TGTGCCAGTACGGGTGATCGGCAGGGGGCGTACAGACTCGACAATCAGCCCCAGCATTTT	CASTGDRQGAYRLDNQPQHF
.	TRBJ2-1	TRBV5-1	16	TRBD1	TGCGCCAGCAGCTTGGCCGCCGGACAGGGAAGAAATGAGCAGTTCTTC	CASSLAAGQGRNEQFF
.	TRBJ1-1	TRBV18	16	.	TGTGCCAGCTCAGAACAGGTGTTGGAAATGAACACTGAAGCTTTCTTT	CASSEQVLEMNTEAFF
.	TRBJ2-1	TRBV5-1	18	.	TGCGCCAGCAGCCCTACCCCGAGTGGATCGGGAGTGGTCAATGAGCAGTTCTTC	CASSPTPSGSGVVNEQFF
few	TRBJ1-2	TRBV6-6	16	TRBD1	TGTGCCAGCAGCAAACTAGGGACAGGGACCAACTATGGCTACACCTTC	CASSKLGTGTNYGYTF
.	TRBJ2-5	TRBV2	16	TRBD2	TGTGCCAGCAGTGGAGGGACCAGCGGGGGGCGCGAGACCCAGTACTTC	CASSGGTSGGRETQYF
.	TRBJ2-1	TRBV7-9	15	TRBD1	TGTGCCAGCAGCAAGGACAGGGGGCTTGGAGGTGAGCAGTTCTTC	CASSKDRGLGGEQFF
.	TRBJ1-2	TRBV6-5	13	TRBD1	TGTGCCAGCAGTCCCGGGACAGGGAAAGGCTACACCTTC	CASSPGTGKGYTF
few	TRBJ1-2	TRBV30	16	.	TGTGCCTGGACCCCTCTCTTTGCGGACTACGGGTATGGCTACACCTTC	CAWTPLFADYGYGYTF
few	TRBJ2-3	TRBV28	17	TRBD2	TGTGCCAGCAGTTTAGCCGGACTAGCGGGAACCACAGATACGCAGTATTTT	CASSLAGLAGTTDTQYF
.	TRBJ2-3	TRBV20-1	14	.	TGCAGTGCTAGTCGGGCGGGGAGCACAGATACGCAGTATTTT	CSASRAGSTDTQYF
.	TRBJ2-1	TRBV7-8	15	.	TGTGCCAGCGCATCACAACTAAGCTCCTACAATGAGCAGTTCTTC	CASASQLSSYNEQFF
.	TRBJ1-5	TRBV27	15	.	TGTGCCAGCAGTTTACTCCCCGCAGGTTCTCAGCCCCAGCATTTT	CASSLLPAGSQPQHF
.	TRBJ1-6	TRBV7-9	12	.	TGTGCCGGAGGAGTGGTAAATTCACCCCTCCACTTT	CAGGVVNSPLHF
.	TRBJ2-1	TRBV5-8	15	TRBD2	TGTGCCAGCAGCAGATCTAGCGGGAGAGGCAATGAGCAGTTCTTC	CASSRSSGRGNEQFF
.	TRBJ1-4	TRBV7-9	15	.	TGTGCCAGCAGCTTGACCACAGCAACTAATGAAAAACTGTTTTTT	CASSLTTATNEKLFF
.	TRBJ2-2	TRBV4-2	15	TRBD1	TGTGCCAGCAAACCCGGGACAGGGTCCGTCGGGGAGCTGTTTTTT	CASKPGTGSVGELFF
.	TRBJ1-5	TRBV6-5	14	TRBD1	TGTGCCAGCTCGCCGGACAGGGGGGTTTGGACCCAGCATTTT	CASSPDRGVWTQHF
.	TRBJ1-3	TRBV18	16	.	TGTGCCAGCTCACCAGACGCGGGGAGCTCTGGAAACACCATATATTTT	CASSPDAGSSGNTIYF
.	TRBJ2-3	TRBV24-1	13	TRBD1	TGTGCCACCAGTGACGACAGGGGAGATACGCAGTATTTT	CATSDDRGDTQYF
.	TRBJ1-4	TRBV10-3	14	.	TGTGCCATCAAGGACACAGGGCCGGATGAAAAACTGTTTTTT	CAIKDTGPDEKLFF
.	TRBJ2-2	TRBV6-4	16	TRBD1	TGTGCCAGCAGCTCCTTCCCGGGACAGAAGGGCGGGGAGCTGTTTTTT	CASSSFPGQKGGELFF
.	TRBJ1-3	TRBV29-1	16	.	TGCAGCGTTGAAGATCGAACGGGGGACTCTGGAAACACCATATATTTT	CSVEDRTGDSGNTIYF
.	TRBJ1-1	TRBV12-3/TRBV12-4	13	.	TGTGCCAGCAGGGGGGGAGGGGACACTGAAGCTTTCTTT	CASRGGGDTEAFF
.	TRBJ1-1	TRBV5-1	14	.	TGCGCCAGCAGCTTCGAACAAGGGGGCACTGAAGCTTTCTTT	CASSFEQGGTEAFF
.	TRBJ2-3	TRBV28	16	.	TGTGCCAGCAGAGTGGGGGGGGCGTGGGGAACAGATACGCAGTATTTT	CASRVGGAWGTDTQYF
.	TRBJ2-1	TRBV5-1	15	TRBD1	TGCGCCAGCAGCTGGGGACAGGGGCCCTACAATGAGCAGTTCTTC	CASSWGQGPYNEQFF
.	TRBJ2-7	TRBV9	15	TRBD1	TGTGCCAGCAGCGTTGGGGGACAGGGGGTGGCGGAGCAGTACTTC	CASSVGGQGVAEQYF
.	TRBJ1-1	TRBV4-1	16	.	TGCGCCAGCAGCCAAGATCCGCGAGGGGGAGACACTGAAGCTTTCTTT	CASSQDPRGGDTEAFF
.	TRBJ2-7	TRBV6-5	14	TRBD1	TGTGCCAGCCGATCCGGGACAGGGTACTACGAGCAGTACTTC	CASRSGTGYYEQYF
.	TRBJ2-1	TRBV5-6	14	.	TGTGCCAGCAGCCGGTTAAACTCCTACAATGAGCAGTTCTTC	CASSRLNSYNEQFF
.	TRBJ1-2	TRBV28	14	.	TGTGCCAGCAGTTTATTTTTGGAGGACAGTGGCTACACCTTC	CASSLFLEDSGYTF
.	TRBJ1-1	TRBV7-9	14	TRBD1	TGTGCCAGCAGCTTCGGGACAGGGTCTACTGAAGCTTTCTTT	CASSFGTGSTEAFF
.	TRBJ1-1	TRBV3-1/TRBV3-2	16	.	TGTGCCAGCAGCCAAGACCTAGGACAACTTCACACTGAAGCTTTCTTT	CASSQDLGQLHTEAFF
once	TRBJ2-1	TRBV7-3	15	TRBD1	TGTGCCAGCAGCTCAAACAGGGGGATCTACAATGAGCAGTTCTTC	CASSSNRGIYNEQFF
.	TRBJ1-5	TRBV6-1	16	.	TGTGCCAGCAGTGCTCAGACGGGTTATAGCAATCAGCCCCAGCATTTT	CASSAQTGYSNQPQHF
.	TRBJ2-3	TRBV27	13	.	TGTGCCAGCAGTTTCTCCCGGTCCGAGACGCAGTATTTT	CASSFSRSETQYF
.	TRBJ2-1	TRBV2	14	TRBD1	TGTGCCAGCAGTGAAGGGCGAGACAGGGTTAAGCAGTTCTTC	CASSEGRDRVKQFF
many	TRBJ2-7	TRBV5-1	15	TRBD1	TGCGCCAGCAGCTTAGGACAGGGGGCGTCCTACGAGCAGTACTTC	CASSLGQGASYEQYF
.	TRBJ2-1	TRBV7-9	17	TRBD2	TGTGCCAGCAGCTTACCTACAAGCGGGAGGACCTACAATGAGCAGTTCTTC	CASSLPTSGRTYNEQFF